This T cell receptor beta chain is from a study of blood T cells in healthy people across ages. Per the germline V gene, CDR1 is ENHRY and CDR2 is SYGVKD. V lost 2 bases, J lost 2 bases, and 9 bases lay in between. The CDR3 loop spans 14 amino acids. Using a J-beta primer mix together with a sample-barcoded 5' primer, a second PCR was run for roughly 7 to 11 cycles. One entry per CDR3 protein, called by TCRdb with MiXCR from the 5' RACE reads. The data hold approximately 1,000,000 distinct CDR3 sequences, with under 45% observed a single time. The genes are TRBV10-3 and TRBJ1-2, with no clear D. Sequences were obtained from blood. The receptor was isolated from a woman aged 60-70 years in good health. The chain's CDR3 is CAISESSKNYGYTF. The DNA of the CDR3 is TGTGCCATCAGTGAGAGTTCAAAAAACTATGGCTACACCTTC.